This T cell receptor beta chain was captured by sequencing in a study of shared clonotypes between healthy human individuals. Study-wide results and caveats: It was the non-shared clonotypes that had lower generation probabilities than clonotypes shared by all four donors.

The protocol was immunoSEQ multiplex PCR, while the TCRdb copy is restricted to in-frame clones and leaves out a portion. The sample carries 980,000 or so clones, more than 75% recorded once. Concerning this clone: Antigen unknown.

Germline assignment: CDR1 LNHDA and CDR2 SQIVND (reference sequence). V lost 7 bases, J lost 0 bases, and 4 bases stayed unmatched. The CDR3 length is 14 residues. The TCR originated in a man younger than 35 in good health. The chain joins TRBV19 to TRBJ1-1, with 8 bases fitting TRBD1. Sequenced sample: memory CD4+ T cells sorted from blood. The subset denotes: CD45RA-negative fraction. The CDR3 DNA follows: TGTGCCAGTATCAGGACAGGGATGAACACTGAAGCTTTCTTT. It translates to CASIRTGMNTEAFF. The whole variable domain, filled in from reference TRBV19 and TRBJ1-1, reads DGGITQSPKYLFRKEGQNVTLSCEQNLNHDAMYWYRQDPGQGLRLIYYSQIVNDFQKGDIAEGYSVSREKKESFPLTVTSAQKNPTAFYLCASIRTGMNTEAFFGQGTRLTVV.